The sequence of this TCR beta chain was determined in a study of blood T cell repertoires in COVID-19. Study details: Whether acute or convalescent, the COVID-19 samples came from the United States, Italy and Spain. T cells, B-cell-depleted T cells, or PBMCs supplied cDNA or gDNA.

Original handling: It was from reference gene primer amplification that nucleated cell counts were estimated. TCRdb keeps only in-frame clones here, not all; method: immunoSEQ multiplex PCR. The V and J calls and clone size are taken from that table; D and trimming were inferred from the DNA. The top ten clones hold 7.2% of a sample with 130,000 to 150,000 clones, around 83% of them seen once. This CDR3 region has 15 residues. Trimming took 1 base from V and 2 from J, leaving 11 bases between them. CDR1 and CDR2 from the germline V gene are SGHTA and FQGNSA. This receptor was obtained from a woman between 50 and 59 years old in a cohort sampled during active or convalescent COVID-19. This chain links TRBV7-2 with TRBJ2-5; possibly TRBD2 for D (6 bases). Sequencing used peripheral blood. Here the CDR3 DNA reads TGTGCCAGCAGCTTAGGAACCCGGGGGCAAGAGACCCAGTACTTC. The encoded protein is CASSLGTRGQETQYF. Full variable domain (remainder filled in from reference TRBV7-2 and TRBJ2-5): GAGVSQSPSNKVTEKGKDVELRCDPISGHTALYWYRQSLGQGLEFLIYFQGNSAPDKSGLPSDRFSAERTGGSVSTLTIQRTQQEDSAVYLCASSLGTRGQETQYFGPGTRLLVL.